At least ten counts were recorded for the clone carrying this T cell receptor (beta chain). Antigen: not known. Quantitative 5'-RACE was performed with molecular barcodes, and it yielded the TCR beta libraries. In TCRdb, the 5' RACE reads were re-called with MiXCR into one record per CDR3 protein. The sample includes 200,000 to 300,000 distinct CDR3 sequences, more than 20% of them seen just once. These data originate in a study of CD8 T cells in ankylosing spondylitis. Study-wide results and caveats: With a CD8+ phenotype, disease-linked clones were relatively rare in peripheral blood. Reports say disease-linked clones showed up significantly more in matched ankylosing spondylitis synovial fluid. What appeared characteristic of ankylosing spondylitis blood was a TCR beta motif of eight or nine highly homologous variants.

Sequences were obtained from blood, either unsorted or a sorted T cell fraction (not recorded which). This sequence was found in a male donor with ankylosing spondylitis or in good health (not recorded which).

The CDR3 loop reads CSARDRITGEETQYF. In nucleotides, the CDR3 is TGCAGTGCTAGAGATCGGATAACAGGGGAAGAGACCCAGTACTTC. The chain couples TRBV20-1 to TRBJ2-5; 7 bases are a match to TRBD1. Germline lookup yields CDR1 DFQATT and CDR2 SNEGSKA (reference sequence). The V segment lost 0 bases and the J segment 3 bases; nucleotides outside the gene matches: 7. CDR3 size: 15 residues.